This T cell receptor beta chain was captured by sequencing in a study of human T cells and chemical hapten exposure. This clonotype was seen only a few times. TCRdb re-analysed the RACE reads in MiXCR, keeping a single row per CDR3 protein. The sample shows some 330,000 distinct CDR3 sequences, around 5.5% of them seen only once. Time point noted: pre-sensitization, week 0. The treatment was: therapeutic diphenylcyclopropenone sensitization with weekly scalp DPC. The TCR originated in a woman under 30 with alopecia areata. Some clones in this sample may be carry-over from other donors' samples. The sequencing used whole blood, collected in connection with sensitization to the hapten diphenylcyclopropenone (DPC).

CDR3 amino acids: CASSLARGGGARETQYF. The CDR3 DNA reads TGTGCCAGCAGTTTAGCGCGAGGCGGGGGGGCAAGAGAGACCCAGTACTTC. The chain links TRBV12-3 or TRBV12-4 to TRBJ2-5; 9 bases are shared with TRBD2. The CDR3 has 17 amino acids. V was clipped by 0 bases and J by 4 bases; unmatched bases: 9.